The 24 T cell receptor beta chains below were found in one sample sequenced in a study of cytomegalovirus exposure and HLA in healthy donors (dated by TCRdb to the late 2010s). Library preparation was by the immunoSEQ multiplex PCR assay. A mixture of 60 forward primers for TCR Vbeta segments and 13 reverse primers for TCR Jbeta segments was used in the multiplex PCR. Imported from immuneACCESS, the table was reduced by TCRdb to in-frame sequences with V and J called. These copies leave out some clones; in studies compared against another copy, an unresolved V gene accounts for under half, and the cause of the remainder is not known. A total of fewer than 200,000 clones appear in this sample, about 75% of them only once. The ten largest clonotypes hold roughly 1.9% of the sample. Material for sequencing was PBMCs. These receptors originate from a female donor in good health and CMV-seronegative.

V usage is TRBV5-1 and J usage is TRBJ2-5; D may be TRBD2 (6 bases). This CDR3 has 16 residues. Trimming removed 4 bases at V and 2 bases at J, with 18 bases between. CDR1 is SGHRS, CDR2 YFSETQ, per germline. In DNA form, the CDR3 reads TGCGCCAGCAGCGGGGGGATGCCCGGGGTTCAAGAGACCCAGTACTTC. Protein sequence: CASSGGMPGVQETQYF.

This CDR3 reads CASSSGAVSYEQYF. DNA for the CDR3: TGTGCCAGCAGTTCAGGGGCTGTTTCCTACGAGCAGTACTTC. The rearrangement uses TRBV5-4 and TRBJ2-7; D might be TRBD1 (6 bases). Between the trimmed V and J ends, which lost 5 bases and 1 base, there was a span of 13 bases. The CDR3 extends over 14 amino acids. The germline CDR1 and CDR2 sequences are SGHNT and YYREEE (reference sequence).

V usage is TRBV6-1 and J usage is TRBJ1-1; TRBD1 might be the D (5 bases). Germline lookup yields CDR1 MNHNS and CDR2 SASEGT. The CDR3 has 14 residues. With 6 bases removed from V and 0 bases from J, the gap between germline ends came to 11 bases. The CDR3 sequence is CASSAGRMNTEAFF. The DNA of the CDR3 is TGTGCCAGCAGCGCGGGGCGGATGAACACTGAAGCTTTCTTT.

Concerning this clone: At one end the junction does not follow the germline gene, possibly because of a read error. The same CDR3 is also encoded by other DNA sequences in this sample. The V call is TRBV6-1, the J call TRBJ1-6, with D tentatively TRBD1 (5 bases). Germline loops: CDR1 MNHNS, CDR2 SASEGT. The CDR3 sequence is 16 residues long. The CDR3, as DNA: TGCGCCAGCAGTGCGGGGGAGGAAATATCTCTGTCACCCCTCCACTTT. Residues: CASSAGEEISLSPLHF.

The table lists this clone with a few counts. V is TRBV10-3 and J is TRBJ2-7; D remains ambiguous. The CDR3 spans 12 residues. Germline CDR1 ENHRY, CDR2 SYGVKD. Trimming took off 6 bases at V and 0 bases at J, with 6 bases between the two ends. CDR3 in DNA: TGTGCCATCAGCCAGGTCTCCTACGAGCAGTACTTC. This gives the protein CAISQVSYEQYF.

The chain links TRBV10-2 to TRBJ1-2; 9 nucleotides agree with TRBD1. The J segment lost 6 bases and the V segment lost 4 bases, leaving 6 bases of the junction unmatched. This CDR3 is built from 14 residues. CDR1 WSHSY and CDR2 SAAADI come from the germline V gene. CDR3 nucleotides: TGCGCCAGCAGTGTTGCGGACAGGGGAAATGGCTACACCTTC. Translated, it gives CASSVADRGNGYTF.

The chain is built from TRBV2 and TRBJ2-3; 7 bases align to TRBD1. Unmatched junction bases numbered 11, after V lost 5 bases and J lost 6 bases. CDR3 length: 15 amino acids. CDR1 and CDR2 (germline): SNHLY, FYNNEI. For the CDR3, the DNA is TGTGCCAGCAGTTTAGACAGGGCCTCCTCCGATACGCAGTATTTT. Protein sequence: CASSLDRASSDTQYF.

This clone showed up just once. The chain is built from TRBV11-2 and TRBJ1-2; D gene unclear. The germline V gene has CDR1 SGHAT and CDR2 FQNNGV. The length of the CDR3 is 15 residues. V was pared by 0 bases and J by 4 bases, with 12 bases between. CDR3 in amino acids: CASSLDQARFYGYTF. In DNA, the CDR3 is TGTGCCAGCAGCTTAGATCAGGCCCGGTTCTATGGCTACACCTTC.

The chain has TRBV5-4 and TRBJ2-5, with TRBD1 identical over 7 bases. This CDR3 has 14 amino acids. Trimming removed 0 bases from V and 3 bases from J; junction bases left unmatched: 2. CDR1 is SGHNT and CDR2 is YYREEE in the germline V gene (reference sequence). Here the CDR3 DNA reads TGTGCCAGCAGCTTGGGACAGGGAAAAGAGACCCAGTACTTC. Its translation: CASSLGQGKETQYF.

The V gene is TRBV19, the J gene TRBJ2-7; 8 bases line up with TRBD1. The CDR3 extends over 15 amino acids. In germline, CDR1 is LNHDA, CDR2 SQIVND (reference sequence). The V gene end was trimmed by 3 bases and the J gene end by 1 base; junction bases not matched to a gene: 5. The CDR3 here is CASSIRQGISYEQYF. In DNA form, the CDR3 reads TGTGCCAGTAGTATCAGACAGGGGATTTCCTACGAGCAGTACTTC.

The chain links TRBV30 to TRBJ2-6; 7 positions agree with TRBD1. The V segment lost 5 bases and the J segment 0 bases; nucleotides outside the gene matches: 10. The CDR3 is 17 residues long. CDR1 is GTSNPN and CDR2 is SVGIG in the germline V gene (reference sequence). The CDR3 nucleotides are TGTGCCTGGGGAAGGGACAGACTCAACTCTGGGGCCAACGTCCTGACTTTC. Its translation: CAWGRDRLNSGANVLTF.

CDR3 loop: CASSIVRDSYEQYF. The CDR3 DNA follows: TGTGCCAGTAGTATCGTCCGGGACTCCTACGAGCAGTACTTC. The V gene is TRBV19, the J gene TRBJ2-7, with D possibly TRBD2 on 5 matching bases. Germline CDR1 LNHDA, CDR2 SQIVND (reference sequence). The CDR3 has 14 amino acids. V was pared by 3 bases and J by 0 bases, with 9 bases between. The full variable domain, its missing parts supplied by reference TRBV19 and TRBJ2-7, is DGGITQSPKYLFRKEGQNVTLSCEQNLNHDAMYWYRQDPGQGLRLIYYSQIVNDFQKGDIAEGYSVSREKKESFPLTVTSAQKNPTAFYLCASSIVRDSYEQYFGPGTRLTVT.

This clone was seen more than once but under ten times. V gene TRBV30 combines with J gene TRBJ2-7; no reliable D call. Germline V gene data show CDR1 as GTSNPN and CDR2 as SVGIG (reference sequence). Trimming stripped 5 bases from V and 6 bases from J, with 14 bases between. This CDR3 is built from 12 residues. The DNA for the CDR3 is TGTGCCTGGGCTATCTCCTCTTCCGAGCAGTACTTC. Its protein product is CAWAISSSEQYF. Complete variable domain (other parts from reference TRBV30 and TRBJ2-7): SQTIHQWPATLVQPVGSPLSLECTVEGTSNPNLYWYRQAAGRGLQLLFYSVGIGQISSEVPQNLSASRPQDRQFILSSKKLLLSDSGFYLCAWAISSSEQYFGPGTRLTVT.

This clone was counted between two and nine times. The chain links TRBV27 to TRBJ2-7; 11 bases fit TRBD1. Germline values: CDR1 MNHEY, CDR2 SMNVEV (reference sequence). J gave up 1 base and V 8 bases, and 1 base lay outside the gene matches. The CDR3 has 13 residues. The CDR3 DNA follows: TGTGCCAGCCGGGACAGGGGGTCCTACGAGCAGTACTTC. It specifies CASRDRGSYEQYF.

The V and J genes are TRBV7-2 and TRBJ2-2, with 8 bases identical to TRBD2. The junction had 4 bases not matched to a gene; V was cut back by 5 bases and J by 5 bases. The CDR3 length is 14 residues. The germline V gene encodes CDR1 SGHTA and CDR2 FQGNSA. Written as DNA, the CDR3 is TGTGCCAGCAGCCTGCGGGGGGCTACCGGGGAGCTGTTTTTT. Translation: CASSLRGATGELFF.

The chain links TRBV2 to TRBJ2-1; 7 nucleotides line up with TRBD1. Per the germline V gene, CDR1 is SNHLY and CDR2 is FYNNEI. The CDR3 spans 15 residues. The junction had 6 bases not matched to a gene; V was cut back by 5 bases and J by 2 bases. The DNA for the CDR3 is TGTGCCAGCAGTTTCGACAGGGTTGCCTACAATGAGCAGTTCTTC. It translates to CASSFDRVAYNEQFF. Full variable domain (missing parts from reference TRBV2 and TRBJ2-1): EPEVTQTPSHQVTQMGQEVILRCVPISNHLYFYWYRQILGQKVEFLVSFYNNEISEKSEIFDDQFSVERPDGSNFTLKIRSTKLEDSAMYFCASSFDRVAYNEQFFGPGTRLTVL.

This chain links TRBV7-6 with TRBJ2-1; 9 nucleotides agree with TRBD2. The length of the CDR3 is 15 residues. Germline CDR1 SGHVS, CDR2 FNYEAQ. J was trimmed by 4 bases and V by 1 base; bases with no gene match: 2. In DNA, the CDR3 is TGTGCCAGCAGCTTAGGACTAGCGGATTACAATGAGCAGTTCTTC. Amino acids: CASSLGLADYNEQFF.

The CDR3 loop is CASTRPGTGRDNEQFF. DNA of the CDR3: TGTGCCAGCACTCGGCCCGGGACAGGGCGGGACAATGAGCAGTTCTTC. This rearrangement joins TRBV2 to TRBJ2-1; 9 bases align to TRBD1. The CDR3 consists of 16 residues. The germline V gene encodes CDR1 SNHLY and CDR2 FYNNEI. The V and J ends lost 7 bases and 5 bases, in that order; junction bases with no gene match: 12.

This chain joins TRBV5-5 and TRBJ2-1, with TRBD2 matching over 7 bases. CDR3 length equals 17 residues. V gave up 4 bases and J gave up 3 bases; unmatched junction bases: 13. CDR1 is SGHKS, CDR2 YYEKEE, per germline (reference sequence). This chain's CDR3 is CASSRTVIAGHYNEQFF. The CDR3, as DNA: TGTGCCAGCAGCCGTACCGTAATAGCGGGCCACTACAATGAGCAGTTCTTC.

This clone was detected once. The J gene is TRBJ2-5, the V gene TRBV2; TRBD1 is a possible D gene (5 bases). CDR1 SNHLY and CDR2 FYNNEI come from the germline V gene. The CDR3 length is 14 residues. V dropped 6 bases and J dropped 2 bases, with 13 bases sitting between them. CDR3 amino acids: CASSRQMMQETQYF. Here the CDR3 DNA reads TGTGCCAGCAGCAGACAGATGATGCAAGAGACCCAGTACTTC. The whole variable domain, filled in from reference TRBV2 and TRBJ2-5, reads EPEVTQTPSHQVTQMGQEVILRCVPISNHLYFYWYRQILGQKVEFLVSFYNNEISEKSEIFDDQFSVERPDGSNFTLKIRSTKLEDSAMYFCASSRQMMQETQYFGPGTRLLVL.

The chain joins TRBV6-1 to TRBJ2-7; 11 positions match TRBD2. The CDR3 runs to 15 residues. Germline V gene sequence: CDR1 MNHNS, CDR2 SASEGT. J was trimmed by 3 bases and V by 1 base; bases with no gene match: 2. Here the CDR3 reads CASSEGLAGFYEQYF. The DNA of the CDR3 is TGTGCCAGCAGTGAAGGACTAGCGGGGTTCTACGAGCAGTACTTC.

The chain links TRBV2 to TRBJ2-3, with D hard to call. CDR1 SNHLY and CDR2 FYNNEI come from the germline V gene. The length of the CDR3 is 14 residues. V shed 2 bases and J shed 2 bases, with 8 bases lying between them. The CDR3 here is CASSESVPTDTQYF. In DNA, the CDR3 is TGTGCCAGCAGTGAAAGCGTCCCCACAGATACGCAGTATTTT.

The chain is built from TRBV25-1 and TRBJ2-7; D might be TRBD2 (6 bases). Per the germline V gene, CDR1 is MGHDK and CDR2 is SYGVNS. The CDR3 extends over 17 amino acids. The V gene lost 1 base and the J gene lost 0 bases, with 16 bases spanning the gap. DNA of the CDR3: TGTGCCAGCAGTGAATCAAGGGGAGGCCGGTCCTCCTACGAGCAGTACTTC. It specifies CASSESRGGRSSYEQYF.

J is TRBJ1-5 and V is TRBV23-1; 12 positions agree with TRBD1. TRBV23-1 is an ORF, and what it does is uncertain. V trimming: 7 bases; J trimming: 4 bases; junction bases outside the gene matches: 8. CDR3 size: 16 residues. CDR3 sequence: CASNPGTGGGNQPQHF. CDR3 nucleotide sequence: TGCGCCAGCAACCCAGGGACAGGGGGCGGAAATCAGCCCCAGCATTTT.